The 16 T cell receptor beta chains listed next were all sequenced from one sample in a study of OX40 agonist ivuxolimab in advanced cancers. Here immunoSEQ multiplex PCR was the method, and the copy in TCRdb shows in-frame clones only, minus some. The table records tens of thousands of clones, roughly 84% of them present only once. Sequenced material: CD4+ or CD8+ T cells sorted from blood, taken in a trial of the OX40 agonist ivuxolimab. Receptor source: an adult with an advanced solid tumor such as melanoma, head and neck, liver or kidney cancer.

The V gene is TRBV9, the J gene TRBJ1-4; 9 bases fit TRBD1. The CDR3 loop spans 16 amino acids. J gave up 0 bases and V 2 bases, and 2 bases lay outside the gene matches. The germline gives CDR1 SGDLS, CDR2 YYNGEE. Written as DNA, the CDR3 is TGTGCCAGCAGCGTTGACAGGGGGGCAACTAATGAAAAACTGTTTTTT. Its translation: CASSVDRGATNEKLFF.

The chain carries TRBV28 and TRBJ1-1, with D tentatively TRBD1 (6 bases). Germline V gives CDR1 MDHEN, CDR2 SYDVKM. This CDR3 has 12 amino acids. Trimming cost V 6 bases and J 8 bases, with 13 bases left between them. Written as DNA, the CDR3 is TGTGCCAGCAGGCCTCAGGGGCGAGAAGCTTTCTTT. Translation: CASRPQGREAFF.

This chain's CDR3 is CASSGGTPFTDTQYF. The CDR3 DNA sequence: TGCGCCAGCAGCGGAGGGACTCCTTTTACAGATACGCAGTATTTT. The gene calls are TRBV5-1 and TRBJ2-3, with D possibly being TRBD2 (6 bases). The length of the CDR3 is 15 residues. Germline values: CDR1 SGHRS, CDR2 YFSETQ. The ends were cut back, 4 bases at V and 3 bases at J, with 15 bases in the middle.

This chain joins TRBV29-1 and TRBJ2-1, with D possibly called TRBD1 or TRBD2 (5 bases each). Per the germline V gene, CDR1 is SQVTM and CDR2 is ANQGSEA. The length of the CDR3 is 14 residues. The V gene lost 4 bases and the J gene lost 3 bases, with 13 bases spanning the gap. CDR3 sequence: CSVGVGRDYNEQFF. CDR3 sequence (DNA): TGCAGCGTTGGTGTGGGACGAGACTACAATGAGCAGTTCTTC.

As concerns this clone: This specimen includes other DNA sequences encoding the same CDR3. V gene TRBV5-1 combines with J gene TRBJ2-7; D is perhaps TRBD1 (5 bases). The germline V and J ends were trimmed by 1 base and 1 base, with 9 bases remaining between them. The germline V gene encodes CDR1 SGHRS and CDR2 YFSETQ. CDR3 size: 14 residues. In DNA form, the CDR3 reads TGCGCCAGCAGCTTGACAGGATCTTCCTACGAGCAGTACTTC. Its translation: CASSLTGSSYEQYF.

This clone was seen only once. J is TRBJ1-3 and V is TRBV28; D is possibly TRBD1 (5 bases). The CDR3 length is 14 residues. Germline V gene lookup returns CDR1 MDHEN and CDR2 SYDVKM. Trimming left V 5 bases short and J 5 bases short, with 13 bases between. The CDR3 here is CASSISDSRNTIYF. The CDR3 nucleotides are TGTGCCAGCAGTATTAGTGACAGTCGAAACACCATATATTTT.

The J gene is TRBJ1-1, the V gene TRBV20-1, with D unclear. The ends were cut back, 6 bases at V and 6 bases at J, with 11 bases in the middle. Germline values: CDR1 DFQATT, CDR2 SNEGSKA (reference sequence). This CDR3 has 11 amino acids. The CDR3 loop reads CSAERPPEAFF. The CDR3 nucleotides are TGCAGTGCCGAACGGCCCCCTGAAGCTTTCTTT.

The rearrangement joins TRBV11-2 to TRBJ2-1; D unresolved. CDR3 size: 11 residues. CDR1 is SGHAT and CDR2 is FQNNGV in the germline V gene. The V end was cut by 1 base, the J end by 13 bases, with 8 bases between. CDR3 sequence (DNA): TGTGCCAGCAGCTTAGTGTTGCGTCAGTTCTTC. Its protein is CASSLVLRQFF.

The rearrangement joins TRBV7-8 to TRBJ1-3; maybe TRBD1 (6 bases). This CDR3 has 17 amino acids. The germline CDR1 and CDR2 sequences are SGHVS and FQNEAQ. The V end lost 5 bases, the J end lost 0 bases, and 17 bases lay between the germline ends. The CDR3 is CASSGQPTTSSGNTIYF. In nucleotides, the CDR3 is TGTGCCAGCAGCGGACAGCCGACAACCTCCTCTGGAAACACCATATATTTT.

This clone was picked up one time. V is TRBV5-1 and J is TRBJ2-4; D ambiguous. The CDR3 spans 15 residues. With 2 bases removed from V and 1 base from J, the gap between germline ends came to 10 bases. The germline CDR1 and CDR2 sequences are SGHRS and YFSETQ. CDR3 sequence reads: CASSFGVTAKNIQYF. DNA for the CDR3: TGCGCCAGCAGCTTTGGGGTGACGGCCAAAAACATTCAGTACTTC.

The genes are TRBV7-3 and TRBJ2-1; D unresolved. The CDR3 length is 15 residues. V gave up 5 bases and J gave up 1 base, with 12 bases separating them. Germline V CDR1 and CDR2: SGHTA, FQGTGA. The CDR3 region is CASSHSGSSYNEQFF. As DNA, the CDR3 is TGTGCCAGCAGCCACTCCGGGTCTTCCTACAATGAGCAGTTCTTC.

V gene TRBV5-1 combines with J gene TRBJ2-6; D is perhaps TRBD1 (6 bases). Between the trimmed V and J ends, which lost 4 bases and 0 bases, there was a span of 11 bases. Germline V gives CDR1 SGHRS, CDR2 YFSETQ. CDR3 length: 16 residues. In nucleotides, the CDR3 is TGCGCCAGCAGCAAACAGGGTCCCTCTGGGGCCAACGTCCTGACTTTC. Translation: CASSKQGPSGANVLTF.

This clone turned up a few times. CDR3 bases: TGTGCCAGTAGGGGGCCGGGGACGGAGACCCAGTACTTC. Protein product: CASRGPGTETQYF. This rearrangement joins TRBV19 to TRBJ2-5; D is perhaps TRBD1 or TRBD2 (5 bases each). The CDR3 consists of 13 residues. V was pared by 6 bases and J by 5 bases, with 13 bases between. Germline CDR1 and CDR2: LNHDA and SQIVND (reference sequence).

This chain joins TRBV6-1 and TRBJ1-2; 7 positions match TRBD1. With 6 bases clipped from V and 3 bases from J, the junction kept 4 bases outside the gene matches. Germline-derived CDR1 and CDR2 are MNHNS and SASEGT. This CDR3 comprises 13 residues. The CDR3 DNA reads as TGTGCCAGCAGCGCCGGGACAGACTATGGCTACACCTTC. It is translated as CASSAGTDYGYTF.

Points on this clone: Other DNA sequences in this specimen translate into the identical CDR3. The chain is built from TRBV29-1 and TRBJ2-5; 11 positions match TRBD2. V shed 6 bases, J shed 1 base, and the junction held 4 bases outside the gene matches. Germline assignment: CDR1 SQVTM and CDR2 ANQGSEA. This CDR3 has 14 residues. The CDR3 is CSVAGTSGQETQYF. The CDR3 coding sequence is TGCAGCGTGGCCGGGACTAGCGGCCAAGAGACCCAGTACTTC.

The count of this clone is one. The CDR3 is CASSLEQETQYF. The CDR3, as DNA: TGCGCCAGCAGCTTGGAGCAAGAGACCCAGTACTTC. J is TRBJ2-5 and V is TRBV5-1; D not resolved. This CDR3 region has 12 residues. Germline CDR1 reads SGHRS; CDR2 reads YFSETQ. With 0 bases removed from V and 2 bases from J, the gap between germline ends came to 2 bases.